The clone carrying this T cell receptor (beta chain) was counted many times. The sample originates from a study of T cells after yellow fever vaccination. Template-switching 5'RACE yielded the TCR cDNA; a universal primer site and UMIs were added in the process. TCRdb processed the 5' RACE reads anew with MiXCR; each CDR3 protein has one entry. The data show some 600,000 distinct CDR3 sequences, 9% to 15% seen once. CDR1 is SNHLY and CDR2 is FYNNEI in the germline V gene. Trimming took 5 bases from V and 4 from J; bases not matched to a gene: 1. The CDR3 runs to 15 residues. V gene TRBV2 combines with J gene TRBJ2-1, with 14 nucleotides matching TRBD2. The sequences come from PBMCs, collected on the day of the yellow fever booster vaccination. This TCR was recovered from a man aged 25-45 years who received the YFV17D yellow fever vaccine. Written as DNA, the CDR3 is TGTGCCAGCAGTCGACTAGCGGGAGGGTACAATGAGCAGTTCTTC. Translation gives CASSRLAGGYNEQFF. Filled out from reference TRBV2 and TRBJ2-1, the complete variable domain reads EPEVTQTPSHQVTQMGQEVILRCVPISNHLYFYWYRQILGQKVEFLVSFYNNEISEKSEIFDDQFSVERPDGSNFTLKIRSTKLEDSAMYFCASSRLAGGYNEQFFGPGTRLTVL.